This is a list of T cell receptor beta chains from one sample in a study of memory CD4+ T cells and cytomegalovirus serostatus. Here immunoSEQ multiplex PCR was the method, and the copy in TCRdb shows in-frame clones only, minus some. The sample yields about 61,000 clones, 82% seen once. The sequenced sample was memory CD4+ T cells from blood. Receptors originate from an adult in good health and CMV-seronegative. The CDR3 runs from the conserved cysteine through the conserved F or W. Fields, in order: CDR3 DNA, CDR3 protein, J gene, D gene, clone size, V gene. A D gene is named only where the DNA matches it firmly. Clone size, where shown, is once, few, many, or a class for clones that have expanded.

CDR3 DNA: TGTGCCTTCCAGACTAGCGGGGTTGATACGCAGTATTTT
CDR3 protein: CAFQTSGVDTQYF
J gene: TRBJ2-3
D gene: TRBD2
clone size: NA
V gene: TRBV5-4

CDR3 DNA: TGCGCCAGCAGCCCAAGAAACAGGAGGGGCGACGAGCAGTACTTC
CDR3 protein: CASSPRNRRGDEQYF
J gene: TRBJ2-7
D gene: NA
clone size: NA
V gene: TRBV4-1

CDR3 DNA: TGTGCCTGCAGCCGACAGGGCACAGATACGCAGTATTTT
CDR3 protein: CACSRQGTDTQYF
J gene: TRBJ2-3
D gene: NA
clone size: once
V gene: TRBV30

CDR3 DNA: TGTGCCAGCAGACCCGAACACTATGGGGGCCCACCTACTAACTATGGCTACACCTTC
CDR3 protein: CASRPEHYGGPPTNYGYTF
J gene: TRBJ1-2
D gene: NA
clone size: NA
V gene: TRBV2

CDR3 DNA: TGCAGTGGGCAGCACGACTACGAGCAGTACTTC
CDR3 protein: CSGQHDYEQYF
J gene: TRBJ2-7
D gene: NA
clone size: NA
V gene: TRBV20-1

CDR3 DNA: TGTGCCAGCTGGGGGGTTATTGGGGCCACTGAAGCTTTCTTT
CDR3 protein: CASWGVIGATEAFF
J gene: TRBJ1-1
D gene: NA
clone size: NA
V gene: TRBV6-5

CDR3 DNA: TGTGCCAGCAGTGGCGCCGGTCGGGGGGGGAATTCACCCCTCCACTTT
CDR3 protein: CASSGAGRGGNSPLHF
J gene: TRBJ1-6
D gene: NA
clone size: NA
V gene: TRBV27

CDR3 DNA: TGCGCCAGCAGCCGGCAGTTCTTCGACGAGCAGTACTTC
CDR3 protein: CASSRQFFDEQYF
J gene: TRBJ2-7
D gene: NA
clone size: NA
V gene: TRBV4-1

CDR3 DNA: TGTGCCAGCAGCCAAGTCGTCGGGGTCGGGAACACTGAAGCTTTCTTT
CDR3 protein: CASSQVVGVGNTEAFF
J gene: TRBJ1-1
D gene: NA
clone size: NA
V gene: TRBV7-8

CDR3 DNA: TGTGCCAGCAGCCGAGGTGGGACAGCGAACACCGGGGAGCTGTTTTTT
CDR3 protein: CASSRGGTANTGELFF
J gene: TRBJ2-2
D gene: TRBD1
clone size: NA
V gene: TRBV7-2

CDR3 DNA: TGCGCCAGCAGAGGGACTAGCAATGAGCAGTTCTTC
CDR3 protein: CASRGTSNEQFF
J gene: TRBJ2-1
D gene: TRBD2
clone size: NA
V gene: TRBV10-1

CDR3 DNA: TGCGCCAGGGGACCGGCGGACAGGACCTACGAGCAGTACTTC
CDR3 protein: CARGPADRTYEQYF
J gene: TRBJ2-7
D gene: TRBD1
clone size: NA
V gene: TRBV10-1

CDR3 DNA: TGTGCCAGTAGTATCGAGTGGAGGTACGAGCAGTACTTC
CDR3 protein: CASSIEWRYEQYF
J gene: TRBJ2-7
D gene: NA
clone size: NA
V gene: TRBV19

CDR3 DNA: TGTGCCAGCAAAAGGACTTACTCCTACGAGCAGTACTTC
CDR3 protein: CASKRTYSYEQYF
J gene: TRBJ2-7
D gene: NA
clone size: NA
V gene: TRBV28

CDR3 DNA: TGTGCCATCAGTGAGTCGGCCTCGGGCAATCAGCCCCAGCATTTT
CDR3 protein: CAISESASGNQPQHF
J gene: TRBJ1-5
D gene: NA
clone size: NA
V gene: TRBV10-3

CDR3 DNA: TGTGCCAGCAGCCCAGGGGCCCTGTGGGGACAGGGGAAAGGCACAGATACGCAGTATTTT
CDR3 protein: CASSPGALWGQGKGTDTQYF
J gene: TRBJ2-3
D gene: TRBD1
clone size: NA
V gene: TRBV28

CDR3 DNA: TGTGCCAGCAGTAGGACTAGCGGGAGCTACGAGCAGTACTTC
CDR3 protein: CASSRTSGSYEQYF
J gene: TRBJ2-7
D gene: TRBD2
clone size: NA
V gene: TRBV28

CDR3 DNA: TGCGCCAGCAGCCAAGAGGGACACCTCGGAGGGACTGAAGCTTTCTTT
CDR3 protein: CASSQEGHLGGTEAFF
J gene: TRBJ1-1
D gene: NA
clone size: NA
V gene: TRBV4-3

CDR3 DNA: TGTGCCAGCAGCGACTTCCTAAAGCCCCTCCACTTT
CDR3 protein: CASSDFLKPLHF
J gene: TRBJ1-6
D gene: NA
clone size: NA
V gene: TRBV7-2

CDR3 DNA: TGTGCCAGCAGTGAAGCGGGGGGGTGGGATACGCAGTATTTT
CDR3 protein: CASSEAGGWDTQYF
J gene: TRBJ2-3
D gene: TRBD2
clone size: NA
V gene: TRBV6-1

CDR3 DNA: TGTGCCAGCAGCTTGGGTCCACCGATTTTGAACACTGAAGCTTTCTTT
CDR3 protein: CASSLGPPILNTEAFF
J gene: TRBJ1-1
D gene: NA
clone size: NA
V gene: TRBV5-6

CDR3 DNA: TGTGCCAGCAGTGATGGGACGTCAGAGACCCAGTACTTC
CDR3 protein: CASSDGTSETQYF
J gene: TRBJ2-5
D gene: NA
clone size: NA
V gene: TRBV2

CDR3 DNA: TGCGCCAGCAGTCCCGGGACAGGGGATCAGCCCCAGCATTTT
CDR3 protein: CASSPGTGDQPQHF
J gene: TRBJ1-5
D gene: TRBD1
clone size: NA
V gene: TRBV5-1

CDR3 DNA: TGTGCCAGCAGCGTAGAGGCGATCGGTGAAAAACTGTTTTTT
CDR3 protein: CASSVEAIGEKLFF
J gene: TRBJ1-4
D gene: NA
clone size: NA
V gene: TRBV9

CDR3 DNA: TGTGCCAGCAGCCCCCCCCCAGGAAGGGGGAACGGGGAGCTGTTTTTT
CDR3 protein: CASSPPPGRGNGELFF
J gene: TRBJ2-2
D gene: NA
clone size: NA
V gene: TRBV9

CDR3 DNA: TGTGCCAGCTCACCCGATCATGGGGAAAAACTGTTTTTT
CDR3 protein: CASSPDHGEKLFF
J gene: TRBJ1-4
D gene: NA
clone size: NA
V gene: TRBV18

CDR3 DNA: TGTGCCAGCTCACCGCTAGCGGCGAACACCGGGGAGCTGTTTTTT
CDR3 protein: CASSPLAANTGELFF
J gene: TRBJ2-2
D gene: TRBD2
clone size: once
V gene: TRBV18

CDR3 DNA: TGTGCCAGCAGCTTAGACGGCCAGGCCAGGGAAAAACTGTTTTTT
CDR3 protein: CASSLDGQAREKLFF
J gene: TRBJ1-4
D gene: NA
clone size: NA
V gene: TRBV7-9

CDR3 DNA: TGTGCCAGTAGTATTACACAGGGGTTCCGCAATGAGCAGTTCTTC
CDR3 protein: CASSITQGFRNEQFF
J gene: TRBJ2-1
D gene: TRBD1
clone size: NA
V gene: TRBV19

CDR3 DNA: TGTGCCAGCGCCTCGACAGGGGGACAAGAGACCCAGTACTTC
CDR3 protein: CASASTGGQETQYF
J gene: TRBJ2-5
D gene: TRBD1
clone size: NA
V gene: TRBV2

CDR3 DNA: TGCGCCAGTAACCCGGGACTAACGTCTGATACGCAGTATTTT
CDR3 protein: CASNPGLTSDTQYF
J gene: TRBJ2-3
D gene: TRBD2
clone size: NA
V gene: TRBV5-1

CDR3 DNA: TGTGCCAGCAGCTTAGGACAGGGGTCTGGCTACACCTTC
CDR3 protein: CASSLGQGSGYTF
J gene: TRBJ1-2
D gene: TRBD1
clone size: NA
V gene: TRBV11-1

CDR3 DNA: TGTGCCAGCACCGGGACAGGGGTAGACTATGGCTACACCTTC
CDR3 protein: CASTGTGVDYGYTF
J gene: TRBJ1-2
D gene: TRBD1
clone size: NA
V gene: TRBV7-9

CDR3 DNA: TGTGCCAGCAGTACCCCGAGGGGCGAGCAGTACTTC
CDR3 protein: CASSTPRGEQYF
J gene: TRBJ2-7
D gene: NA
clone size: NA
V gene: TRBV5-6

CDR3 DNA: TGCGCCAGCAGCCAAGTCGTCGGAAGCAATCAGCCCCAGCATTTT
CDR3 protein: CASSQVVGSNQPQHF
J gene: TRBJ1-5
D gene: NA
clone size: NA
V gene: TRBV4-1

CDR3 DNA: TGTGCCATCAGTGGGACAGGAACGGCCGCCGAGCAGTACTTC
CDR3 protein: CAISGTGTAAEQYF
J gene: TRBJ2-7
D gene: TRBD1
clone size: few
V gene: TRBV10-3

CDR3 DNA: TGTGCCAGCAGTCGGACTGACAGGGAGAACTTC
CDR3 protein: CASSRTDRENF
J gene: TRBJ1-2
D gene: TRBD1
clone size: NA
V gene: TRBV2

CDR3 DNA: TGTGCCAGCAGCATACATCTGGACAGCTACAATGAGCAGTTCTTC
CDR3 protein: CASSIHLDSYNEQFF
J gene: TRBJ2-1
D gene: NA
clone size: NA
V gene: TRBV5-5

CDR3 DNA: TGTGCCAGCAGGTACGAATGGCGGGGGCCCTCCTACGAGCAGTACTTC
CDR3 protein: CASRYEWRGPSYEQYF
J gene: TRBJ2-7
D gene: NA
clone size: NA
V gene: TRBV2

CDR3 DNA: TGTGCCAGCTCGCTAAACCCTCTAGCGGGATCCTACAATGAGCAGTTCTTC
CDR3 protein: CASSLNPLAGSYNEQFF
J gene: TRBJ2-1
D gene: TRBD2
clone size: NA
V gene: TRBV18

CDR3 DNA: TGTGCCAGCAGCCCAGGCGGACTAGCGGGCCACCGGCGAACCGGGGAGCTGTTTTTT
CDR3 protein: CASSPGGLAGHRRTGELFF
J gene: TRBJ2-2
D gene: TRBD2
clone size: NA
V gene: TRBV7-9

CDR3 DNA: TGCGCCAGCAGCTTGGACAGCGGGTCTAACCGGGAGCAGTTCTTC
CDR3 protein: CASSLDSGSNREQFF
J gene: TRBJ2-1
D gene: NA
clone size: once
V gene: TRBV5-1

CDR3 DNA: TGTGCCAGCAGCCACATCACCAGTGGCTACACCTTC
CDR3 protein: CASSHITSGYTF
J gene: TRBJ1-2
D gene: NA
clone size: medium-sized
V gene: TRBV11-2

CDR3 DNA: TGTGCCAGCAGCTCCCGCGCGCCCGGAAACACCATATATTTT
CDR3 protein: CASSSRAPGNTIYF
J gene: TRBJ1-3
D gene: NA
clone size: NA
V gene: TRBV11-2

CDR3 DNA: TGTGCCAGCAGTGAAGACCGAAACTATGGCTACACCTTC
CDR3 protein: CASSEDRNYGYTF
J gene: TRBJ1-2
D gene: NA
clone size: NA
V gene: TRBV2

CDR3 DNA: TGTGCCAGCCCGGGACTTCAATACTACGAGCAGTACTTC
CDR3 protein: CASPGLQYYEQYF
J gene: TRBJ2-7
D gene: NA
clone size: NA
V gene: TRBV21-1

CDR3 DNA: TGTGCCAGCAGTTTAAGACAGACAACAAGCTCTGGGGCCAACGTCCTGACTTTC
CDR3 protein: CASSLRQTTSSGANVLTF
J gene: TRBJ2-6
D gene: NA
clone size: NA
V gene: TRBV27

CDR3 DNA: TGTGCCAGCAGCGACGAAGGACAGGCGAACACTGAAGCTTTCTTT
CDR3 protein: CASSDEGQANTEAFF
J gene: TRBJ1-1
D gene: TRBD1
clone size: NA
V gene: TRBV6-1

CDR3 DNA: TGCGCCAGCAGCAACCTCGGGGGCGGGCAGTACTTC
CDR3 protein: CASSNLGGGQYF
J gene: TRBJ2-7
D gene: NA
clone size: NA
V gene: TRBV5-1

CDR3 DNA: TGTGCCAGCAGATCCGGGACTGCCGCGTACGAGCAGTACTTC
CDR3 protein: CASRSGTAAYEQYF
J gene: TRBJ2-7
D gene: NA
clone size: NA
V gene: TRBV6-1

CDR3 DNA: TGTGCCAGCATGTCCGGGACAGGTTACGAGCAGTACTTC
CDR3 protein: CASMSGTGYEQYF
J gene: TRBJ2-7
D gene: TRBD1
clone size: NA
V gene: TRBV28

CDR3 DNA: TGTGCCAGCAGCCGGGACAGGGTGAACACTGAAGCTTTCTTT
CDR3 protein: CASSRDRVNTEAFF
J gene: TRBJ1-1
D gene: TRBD1
clone size: NA
V gene: TRBV5-4

CDR3 DNA: TGTGCCAGCAGCCAGGGGGGACAGCGGGCGACGACTGAAGCTTTCTTT
CDR3 protein: CASSQGGQRATTEAFF
J gene: TRBJ1-1
D gene: TRBD1
clone size: NA
V gene: TRBV7-2

CDR3 DNA: TGTGCCAGCAGTGACTACCTTAAGCAGTACTTC
CDR3 protein: CASSDYLKQYF
J gene: TRBJ2-7
D gene: NA
clone size: NA
V gene: TRBV2